These 18 T cell receptor beta chains came from one sample sequenced in a study of T cells in women clearing cervical HPV infection. Profiling relied on immunoSEQ multiplex PCR, and the TCRdb table lists in-frame clones only, not all of them. The sample table includes 25,000 to 30,000 clones. Material: blood buffy coat. Receptors originate from a woman between 18 and 70 years old with a cervical HPV16 infection that either progressed to CIN3+ or cleared (not recorded which).

A word on this clone: The read halts 3 residues ahead of the CDR3 end, with the missing end drawn from the germline J gene. The V and J genes are TRBV20-1 and TRBJ2-7, with 8 nucleotides matching TRBD2. V shed 6 bases and J 0 bases; nucleotides not matched to a gene: 4. The CDR3 runs 13 residues. Germline values: CDR1 DFQATT, CDR2 SNEGSKA (reference sequence). CDR3 DNA, as far as it was read: TGCAGTGCGAGGCGGGGGGACTCCTACGAG. Protein: CSARRGDSYE. The CDR3 in full is CSARRGDSYEQYF.

Of note for this clone: Coverage ceases 3 residues before the CDR3 finishes, and the germline J gene fills in the end. V is TRBV19 and J is TRBJ2-1; 13 positions match TRBD2. The V gene end was trimmed by 2 bases and the J gene end by 7 bases; junction bases not matched to a gene: 2. The CDR3 is 15 residues long. Germline loops: CDR1 LNHDA, CDR2 SQIVND (reference sequence). Incomplete CDR3 DNA: TGTGCCAGTAGTATAACTAGCGGGGGGGCAAATGAG. It translates to CASSITSGGANE. The whole CDR3 region reads CASSITSGGANEQFF.

Turning to this clone: The read stops 3 residues short of the end of the CDR3; the missing end is completed from the germline J gene. The chain carries TRBV19 and TRBJ2-5; 9 bases line up with TRBD1. Germline loops: CDR1 LNHDA, CDR2 SQIVND (reference sequence). V gave up 0 bases and J gave up 1 base; unmatched junction bases: 18. CDR3 length equals 21 residues. The CDR3 loop is CASSIDRSGTGFPYLQETQYF. CDR3 DNA (partial): TGTGCCAGTAGTATAGATCGGTCGGGGACAGGGTTTCCGTACCTCCAAGAGACC. Supplemented by reference TRBV19 and TRBJ2-5, the full variable domain reads DGGITQSPKYLFRKEGQNVTLSCEQNLNHDAMYWYRQDPGQGLRLIYYSQIVNDFQKGDIAEGYSVSREKKESFPLTVTSAQKNPTAFYLCASSIDRSGTGFPYLQETQYFGPGTRLLVL.

Remarks on this clone: The CDR3 is cut off 3 residues early in the read; its end comes from the germline J gene. The chain combines TRBV2 with TRBJ2-7; D possibly corresponds to TRBD1 (5 bases). CDR3 length equals 15 residues. V was trimmed by 2 bases and J by 0 bases, leaving 11 bases between them. In germline, CDR1 is SNHLY, CDR2 FYNNEI. The CDR3 sequence: CASSEQGLSSYEQYF. CDR3 bases read: TGTGCCAGCAGTGAACAGGGTCTAAGCTCCTACGAG.

The DNA read from the CDR3 is TGTGCCAGCAGCCGCCGGGACATCTCCTACGAG. Translation: CASSRRDISYE. The whole CDR3 region reads CASSRRDISYEQYF. This chain joins TRBV6-2 or TRBV6-3 and TRBJ2-7; D perhaps matches TRBD1 (6 bases). The CDR3 end lies 3 residues beyond the end of the read and is filled in from the germline J gene. CDR1 is MNHEY, CDR2 SVGEGT, per germline. The CDR3 contains 14 residues. Trimming left V 6 bases short and J 0 bases short, with 12 bases between.

Regarding this clone: The read ends 3 residues shy of where the CDR3 ends; the end is completed using the germline J gene. The rearrangement joins TRBV18 to TRBJ1-2; possible D gene TRBD1, 5 bases. The CDR3 runs 15 residues. Germline V gene sequence: CDR1 KGHSH, CDR2 LQKENI. This CDR3 is CASSPLGQRQNDYTF. CDR3 bases read: TGTGCCAGCTCACCGCTGGGGCAACGGCAAAACGAC.

As to this clone: The read stops 3 residues short of the end of the CDR3; the missing end is completed from the germline J gene. The rearrangement uses TRBV6-2 or TRBV6-3 and TRBJ1-1; D remains ambiguous. V lost 6 bases and J 7 bases, leaving 9 bases between the germline ends. Germline CDR1 MNHEY, CDR2 SVGEGT. The CDR3 sequence is 11 residues long. The CDR3 bases that were read are TGTGCCAGCAGCCCGGGTCTTGAA. As protein: CASSPGLE. The entire CDR3 reads CASSPGLEAFF.

The sequenced CDR3 bases are TGTGCCAGCAGTGAACGTGCGGGGACCCCAGATACG. Encoded protein: CASSERAGTPDT. The full CDR3 is CASSERAGTPDTQYF. The genes are TRBV6-4 and TRBJ2-3, with a possible D match to TRBD2 (6 bases). The sequenced fragment ends 3 residues before the CDR3 boundary, so the rest is inferred from the germline J gene. Germline V CDR1 and CDR2: MRHNA, SNTAGT. This CDR3 region has 15 residues. The ends were cut back, 3 bases at V and 4 bases at J, with 14 bases in the middle.

As concerns this clone: The read terminates 3 residues ahead of where the CDR3 ends, so the germline J gene completes it. The chain combines TRBV13 with TRBJ2-1; weak D call: TRBD1 (5 bases). From germline, CDR1 is PRHDT and CDR2 FYEKMQ (reference sequence). The CDR3 totals 17 residues. The V end was cut by 1 base, the J end by 1 base, with 14 bases between. The CDR3 bases that were read are TGTGCCAGCAGCTTAGTTAAGGGGCAGAGGTCCTACAATGAG. Its protein product is CASSLVKGQRSYNE. Given in full, the CDR3 is CASSLVKGQRSYNEQFF.

Regarding this clone: The sequence runs out 3 residues before the end of the CDR3; the remainder is reconstructed from the germline J gene. The chain couples TRBV20-1 to TRBJ1-1; tentative D call: TRBD1 (6 bases). The germline gives CDR1 DFQATT, CDR2 SNEGSKA (reference sequence). The CDR3 extends over 13 amino acids. The CDR3 region is CSITSGDPAKAFF. The CDR3 DNA, read in part, is TGCAGTATAACCTCAGGGGACCCAGCAAAA.

Turning to this clone: The read terminates 3 residues ahead of where the CDR3 ends, so the germline J gene completes it. The rearrangement joins TRBV7-7 to TRBJ2-5, with 7 positions matching TRBD2. Germline V CDR1 and CDR2: SSHAT, FNYEAQ (reference sequence). CDR3 length: 13 residues. Trimming at V came to 0 bases and at J to 5 bases, leaving 0 bases not matched to a gene. CDR3 bases read: TGTGCCAGCAGCTTAGCGGGGGGGGAGACC. Protein sequence: CASSLAGGET. The full CDR3 sequence reads CASSLAGGETQYF.

Concerning this clone itself: The read falls 3 residues short of the CDR3 end, and the missing part is taken from the germline J gene. The chain has TRBV19 and TRBJ1-5; weak D call: TRBD1 (5 bases). The CDR3 is made up of 14 amino acids. Trimming took off 6 bases at V and 4 bases at J, with 13 bases between the two ends. Germline CDR1 is LNHDA and CDR2 is SQIVND (reference sequence). The chain's CDR3 is CASRENRRNQPQHF. CDR3 bases read: TGTGCCAGTAGGGAGAACAGGAGGAATCAGCCC.

As concerns this clone: The observed sequence ends 3 residues before the CDR3 terminus, with the missing tail filled in from the germline J gene. The rearrangement uses TRBV9 and TRBJ2-7, with 8 bases aligning to TRBD1. Looked up from germline, CDR1 is SGDLS and CDR2 is YYNGEE. V shed 3 bases and J 5 bases; nucleotides not matched to a gene: 10. CDR3 length equals 15 residues. CDR3 DNA, as far as it was read: TGTGCCAGCAGCGCCCAGGGACAGGAATTCGACGAG. Protein product: CASSAQGQEFDE. The whole CDR3 protein reads CASSAQGQEFDEQYF.

Of note for this clone: The read gets to within 3 residues of the CDR3 end, and the germline J gene fills in the rest. The chain employs TRBV7-3 and TRBJ2-7; a possible D gene is TRBD1 (6 bases). CDR1 and CDR2 (germline): SGHTA, FQGTGA. V lost 1 base to trimming and J lost 2 bases, with 12 bases between them. The CDR3 loop spans 15 amino acids. CDR3 DNA, as far as it was read: TGTGCCAGCAGCTTAAGGCAGGGGAGAACCTACGAG. Protein sequence: CASSLRQGRTYE. The full CDR3 is CASSLRQGRTYEQYF. Looking up the rest from reference TRBV7-3 and TRBJ2-7 gives the full variable domain: GAGVSQTPSNKVTEKGKYVELRCDPISGHTALYWYRQSLGQGPEFLIYFQGTGAADDSGLPNDRFFAVRPEGSVSTLKIQRTERGDSAVYLCASSLRQGRTYEQYFGPGTRLTVT.

With respect to this clone: The observed sequence ends 3 residues before the CDR3 terminus, with the missing tail filled in from the germline J gene. Other DNA variants within this sample encode the same CDR3. The chain joins TRBV5-1 to TRBJ1-3; D gene uncertain. CDR1 and CDR2 from the germline V gene are SGHRS and YFSETQ. V was clipped by 0 bases and J by 0 bases, with 16 bases between them. There are 18 residues in the CDR3. CDR3 DNA (partial): TGCGCCAGCAGCTTGGGATACATTGGACTGCCCTCTGGAAACACC. Translated, it gives CASSLGYIGLPSGNT. The entire CDR3 is CASSLGYIGLPSGNTIYF.

A note on this clone: Read sequence stops 3 residues before the CDR3 end, and the germline J gene provides the missing end. The chain couples TRBV11-1 to TRBJ2-5, with D uncertain. V was pared by 1 base and J by 0 bases, with 6 bases between. The CDR3 loop spans 14 amino acids. Germline CDR1 SGHAT, CDR2 FQDESV (reference sequence). The CDR3 DNA, read in part, is TGTGCCAGCAGCTTAGACACGTACCAAGAGACC. This sequence encodes CASSLDTYQET. From start to end, the CDR3 is CASSLDTYQETQYF.

Of note for this clone: Sequencing ends 3 residues short of the CDR3 end; the germline J gene provides the rest. V is TRBV7-9 and J is TRBJ1-2; the D gene is possibly TRBD1 (6 bases). This CDR3 has 14 amino acids. The germline V gene encodes CDR1 SEHNR and CDR2 FQNEAQ (reference sequence). V lost 5 bases, J lost 2 bases, and 12 bases lay in between. The part of the CDR3 DNA that was read is TGTGCCAGCAGCCCGTTGACAGGCAACTATGGC. This translates into CASSPLTGNYG. The complete CDR3 reads CASSPLTGNYGYTF.

In the case of this clone: The read halts 3 residues ahead of the CDR3 end, with the missing end drawn from the germline J gene. The chain joins TRBV5-6 to TRBJ1-2; tentatively, D is TRBD1 (5 bases). Germline loops: CDR1 SGHDT, CDR2 YYEEEE. The CDR3 is made up of 15 amino acids. The CDR3 is CASSSRSLGVAGYTF. The DNA read from the CDR3 is TGTGCCAGCAGCTCGAGATCCTTAGGGGTTGCCGGC. The full variable domain, rest sourced from reference TRBV5-6 and TRBJ1-2, is DAGVTQSPTHLIKTRGQQVTLRCSPKSGHDTVSWYQQALGQGPQFIFQYYEEEERQRGNFPDRFSGHQFPNYSSELNVNALLLGDSALYLCASSSRSLGVAGYTFGSGTRLTVV.